The rows below give T cell receptor beta chains drawn from one sample of a study of siplizumab effects on memory and regulatory T cells. The assay was immunoSEQ multiplex PCR, and TCRdb's table has in-frame clones only and misses some. The top ten clones hold about 0.34% of a sample with approximately 110,000 clones, about 92% of them seen once. Sequences were obtained from CD4+ T cells sorted from blood. The receptor set was obtained from a human donor in good health. Each CDR3 is given with its conserved first and last residue. The order of the fields is clone size, J gene, V gene, D gene, CDR3 protein, CDR3 DNA. A D gene is named only where the DNA matches it firmly. Size is omitted from some rows. Given values are once, few, many or a class for expanded clones.

clone_size: NA
j_call: TRBJ1-2
v_call: TRBV30
d_call: NA
cdr3_aa: CAWSDPHTGAGYTF
cdr3_nt: TGTGCCTGGAGTGACCCCCATACAGGAGCCGGCTACACCTTC

clone_size: NA
j_call: TRBJ2-1
v_call: TRBV29-1
d_call: NA
cdr3_aa: CSAGRRSVNEQFF
cdr3_nt: TGCAGCGCCGGACGACGTTCCGTTAATGAGCAGTTCTTC

clone_size: NA
j_call: TRBJ1-4
v_call: TRBV30
d_call: NA
cdr3_aa: CAWSVREKLFF
cdr3_nt: TGTGCCTGGAGTGTAAGAGAAAAACTGTTTTTT

clone_size: NA
j_call: TRBJ1-2
v_call: TRBV4-1
d_call: NA
cdr3_aa: CASSQDQGVPGGYTF
cdr3_nt: TGCGCCAGCAGCCAAGATCAAGGAGTTCCGGGCGGCTACACCTTC

clone_size: NA
j_call: TRBJ2-3
v_call: TRBV15
d_call: TRBD1
cdr3_aa: CATSAGQGLGTDTQYF
cdr3_nt: TGTGCCACCAGCGCAGGACAGGGGTTGGGCACAGATACGCAGTATTTT

clone_size: NA
j_call: TRBJ2-5
v_call: TRBV27
d_call: NA
cdr3_aa: CASSLMGPQQETQYF
cdr3_nt: TGTGCCAGCAGTCTCATGGGACCGCAGCAAGAGACCCAGTACTTC

clone_size: NA
j_call: TRBJ2-3
v_call: TRBV4-1
d_call: TRBD2
cdr3_aa: CASSHKGTSGGALSSTDTQYF
cdr3_nt: TGCGCCAGCAGCCATAAGGGGACTAGCGGGGGAGCTCTCTCTAGCACAGATACGCAGTATTTT

clone_size: few
j_call: TRBJ2-1
v_call: TRBV5-8
d_call: NA
cdr3_aa: CASTTRGDSYNEQFF
cdr3_nt: TGTGCCAGCACCACTAGAGGAGACTCCTACAATGAGCAGTTCTTC

clone_size: NA
j_call: TRBJ2-7
v_call: TRBV29-1
d_call: TRBD2
cdr3_aa: CSVDSGGREQYF
cdr3_nt: TGCAGCGTTGACAGCGGGGGCCGAGAGCAGTACTTC

clone_size: NA
j_call: TRBJ1-5
v_call: TRBV6-1
d_call: NA
cdr3_aa: CASTHGVGQPQHF
cdr3_nt: TGTGCCAGCACCCACGGGGTTGGACAGCCCCAGCATTTT

clone_size: NA
j_call: TRBJ2-5
v_call: TRBV5-5
d_call: TRBD1
cdr3_aa: CASSLQGAGETQYF
cdr3_nt: TGTGCCAGCAGCCTACAGGGGGCGGGAGAGACCCAGTACTTC

clone_size: once
j_call: TRBJ1-1
v_call: TRBV7-8
d_call: NA
cdr3_aa: CASSARNEAFF
cdr3_nt: TGTGCCAGCAGCGCAAGGAATGAGGCTTTCTTT

clone_size: NA
j_call: TRBJ1-6
v_call: TRBV6-5
d_call: NA
cdr3_aa: CASSGTRNSPLHF
cdr3_nt: TGTGCCAGCAGTGGGACAAGGAATTCACCCCTCCACTTT

clone_size: NA
j_call: TRBJ2-1
v_call: TRBV9
d_call: NA
cdr3_aa: CASSVGGPSVAWRNEQFF
cdr3_nt: TGTGCCAGCAGCGTAGGGGGACCTAGCGTGGCTTGGAGAAATGAGCAGTTCTTC

clone_size: NA
j_call: TRBJ2-3
v_call: TRBV7-9
d_call: TRBD1
cdr3_aa: CASSLNRGVDTQYF
cdr3_nt: TGTGCCAGCAGCTTAAACAGGGGTGTGGATACGCAGTATTTT